The rows below give T cell receptor beta chains drawn from one sample of a study of OX40 agonist ivuxolimab in advanced cancers. Profiled with immunoSEQ multiplex PCR; TCRdb holds only in-frame clones, not every one. There are around 44,000 clones in the sample; 70% to 90% occur only once, and over 0.3% lies in the top ten. Sequences were derived from CD4+ or CD8+ T cells sorted from blood, sampled in a trial of the OX40 agonist ivuxolimab. These receptors were collected from an adult with an advanced solid tumor such as melanoma, head and neck, liver or kidney cancer. CDR3s include the opening cysteine and the closing phenylalanine or tryptophan. A D gene is named only where the DNA matches it firmly. Not every row has a clone size; where given, it reads once, few, many or a size class.

- | TRBD1 | TRBJ2-3 | TRBV2 | TGTGCCAGCAACCGACAGGGAACCGATACGCAGTATTTT | CASNRQGTDTQYF
- | TRBD1 | TRBJ1-2 | TRBV7-2 | TGTGCCAGCAGCTTAGAGACAGGGCACTATGGCTACACCTTC | CASSLETGHYGYTF
once | - | TRBJ2-3 | TRBV30 | TGTGCCTGGACTTCCGGACCCCCAGATACGCAGTATTTT | CAWTSGPPDTQYF
- | - | TRBJ1-1 | TRBV7-2 | TGTGCCAGCAGCTTAGCGGAGAACACTGAAGCTTTCTTT | CASSLAENTEAFF
once | - | TRBJ1-2 | TRBV6-5 | TGTGCCAGCAGCTCGGACACGCCTTCCTATGGCTACACCTTC | CASSSDTPSYGYTF
- | TRBD1 | TRBJ2-7 | TRBV7-9 | TGTGCCAGCAGCTTCGCCCAGGGACAGGCCTACTACGAGCAGTACTTC | CASSFAQGQAYYEQYF
- | - | TRBJ2-1 | TRBV11-2 | TGTGCCAGCAGCCATTTTCAGAATGAGCAGTTCTTC | CASSHFQNEQFF
- | - | TRBJ2-1 | TRBV4-1 | TGCGCCAGCAGCCCGATTCTCGGGAGCTCCTACAATGAGCAGTTCTTC | CASSPILGSSYNEQFF
few | - | TRBJ2-7 | TRBV10-3 | TGTGCCATCAGTTCGGGCAGGGGTGGCTACGAGCAGTACTTC | CAISSGRGGYEQYF
- | TRBD2 | TRBJ2-5 | TRBV7-8 | TGTGCCAGCAGCTCCAAGACTAGCGGGAGGCTACAAGAGACCCAGTACTTC | CASSSKTSGRLQETQYF
- | TRBD1 | TRBJ1-6 | TRBV19 | TGTGCCAGTACGGTCACAGGGGGGTCCTATAATTCACCCCTCCACTTT | CASTVTGGSYNSPLHF
few | - | TRBJ2-3 | TRBV5-1 | TGCGCCAGCAGCTGGGACCTGAGCACAGATACGCAGTATTTT | CASSWDLSTDTQYF
- | - | TRBJ1-1 | TRBV30 | TGTGCCTGGAGCCAGACACGGAGGGACACTGAAGCTTTCTTT | CAWSQTRRDTEAFF
- | TRBD1 | TRBJ2-4 | TRBV7-2 | TGTGCCAGCAGCTCGGCAGGACAGGGAGGCAACATTCAGTACTTC | CASSSAGQGGNIQYF
- | TRBD2 | TRBJ2-3 | TRBV5-4 | TGTGCCAGCACCCGTAGCGGGGGGGCCTATGATACGCAGTATTTT | CASTRSGGAYDTQYF
- | - | TRBJ1-1 | TRBV19 | TGTGCCAGTAGTATTCAGAGGAACACTGAAGCTTTCTTT | CASSIQRNTEAFF
- | - | TRBJ2-2 | TRBV30 | TGTGCCTGGAGTGTAACTAGTCGTACCGGGGAGCTGTTTTTT | CAWSVTSRTGELFF
- | - | TRBJ1-1 | TRBV7-8 | TGTGCCAGCAGCTTAGGGTTTCTGTTACTAAACACTGAAGCTTTCTTT | CASSLGFLLLNTEAFF
- | TRBD1 | TRBJ2-1 | TRBV6-1 | TGTGCCAGCAGTGCCGTGGGACAGCCCTACAATGAGCAGTTCTTC | CASSAVGQPYNEQFF
- | - | TRBJ2-1 | TRBV5-1 | TGCGCCAGTTCGTGGGTAGAGGGTGAGCAGTTCTTC | CASSWVEGEQFF
- | - | TRBJ1-6 | TRBV30 | TGTGCCTACGGACAGTATAATTCACCCCTCCACTTT | CAYGQYNSPLHF
- | - | TRBJ1-6 | TRBV19 | TGTGCCAGTAGTATGGGTAGCGCCGAGGCTTCACCCCTCCACTTT | CASSMGSAEASPLHF
- | TRBD2 | TRBJ2-1 | TRBV18 | TGTGCCAGCTCCCCCATTGTGGCGGGAGGGTTTGGTGAGCAGTTCTTC | CASSPIVAGGFGEQFF
- | TRBD2 | TRBJ2-3 | TRBV28 | TGTGCCTCCGGGACTACCACTCCCCTCGGCACAGATACGCAGTATTTT | CASGTTTPLGTDTQYF